The 7 T cell receptor beta chains given below trace back to one sample, sequenced in a study of T-cell memory formation after mild COVID-19. MiXCR, applied by TCRdb to the 5' RACE reads, yields one record per CDR3 protein. Counted here are about 280,000 distinct CDR3 sequences, around 8% occurring once; the ten biggest clones make up roughly 23%. Sequencing input: PBMCs or a T cell subset sorted from them (not recorded which). The receptors derive from a man aged 18 to 30 who had mild COVID-19 (a few samples of this study predate the infection). Cell type and time point are not known.

A few counts support this clonotype. Here the CDR3 DNA reads TGTGCCAGTAGTATATCTCCCCGCACTGAAGCTTTCTTT. It yields the protein CASSISPRTEAFF. The rearrangement joins TRBV19 to TRBJ1-1; D gene unclear. V dropped 2 bases and J dropped 4 bases, with 8 bases sitting between them. The germline gives CDR1 LNHDA, CDR2 SQIVND (reference sequence). The CDR3 length is 13 residues.

V is TRBV21-1 and J is TRBJ1-2; the D call in the table, TRBD1, was not verified against the DNA. TRBV21-1 is a pseudogene locus. The CDR3 covers 14 residues. Here the CDR3 DNA reads TGTGCCACTACATCGCCCAGGGTTTACTATGGCTACACCTTC. Translation gives CATTSPRVYYGYTF.

This clonotype was counted ten times or more. V is TRBV4-3 and J is TRBJ2-7, with 7 bases identical to TRBD1. Germline lookup yields CDR1 LGHNA and CDR2 YSLEER. This CDR3 has 18 amino acids. V lost 1 base to trimming and J lost 0 bases; unmatched junction nucleotides: 12. The CDR3 region is CASSQAELGTASSYEQYF. The CDR3 region has the DNA TGCGCCAGCAGCCAAGCTGAATTGGGGACAGCAAGCTCCTACGAGCAGTACTTC.

Concerning this clonotype itself: Since the CDR3 does not end with the conserved phenylalanine or tryptophan, this likely comes from a read error. The V gene is TRBV6-5, the J gene TRBJ1-2; D remains ambiguous. The germline V and J ends were trimmed by 0 bases and 4 bases, with 12 bases remaining between them. The CDR3 spans 15 residues. Germline CDR1 reads MNHEY; CDR2 reads SVGAGI. The CDR3 reads CASSYSDYPRYGYTL. The DNA of the CDR3 is TGTGCCAGCAGTTACTCGGACTACCCCCGCTATGGCTACACCTTA.

This clonotype came up many times. The rearrangement links TRBV11-2 to TRBJ2-3; perhaps D is TRBD1 or TRBD2 (5 bases each). Germline CDR1 SGHAT, CDR2 FQNNGV. With 2 bases removed from V and 1 base from J, the gap between germline ends came to 16 bases. This CDR3 is 17 amino acids long. The CDR3: CASSLNYHRTRTDTQYF. The CDR3, as DNA: TGTGCCAGCAGCTTAAATTATCACAGGACTCGCACAGATACGCAGTATTTT.

The chain combines TRBV5-1 with TRBJ2-3; 7 bases map to TRBD1. The CDR3 loop spans 15 amino acids. Germline V lookup: CDR1 SGHRS, CDR2 YFSETQ. V lost 2 bases to trimming and J lost 2 bases; unmatched junction nucleotides: 5. The CDR3: CASSFWDRSTDTQYF. In DNA, the CDR3 is TGCGCCAGCAGCTTCTGGGACAGATCCACAGATACGCAGTATTTT. The full variable domain, its missing parts supplied by reference TRBV5-1 and TRBJ2-3, is KAGVTQTPRYLIKTRGQQVTLSCSPISGHRSVSWYQQTPGQGLQFLFEYFSETQRNKGNFPGRFSGRQFSNSRSEMNVSTLELGDSALYLCASSFWDRSTDTQYFGPGTRLTVL.

V is TRBV7-3 and J is TRBJ2-3; D ambiguous. V gave up 1 base and J gave up 4 bases, with 9 bases separating them. The V gene's germline CDR1 is SGHTA and CDR2 FQGTGA. The CDR3 consists of 14 residues. The CDR3 loop is CASSLKRFPDTQYF. CDR3 bases: TGTGCCAGCAGCTTAAAACGGTTCCCAGATACGCAGTATTTT.